Shown below are 14 T cell receptor beta chains from a single sample sequenced in a study of tissue T cells after allogeneic stem cell transplantation. The repertoire was sequenced with immunoSEQ multiplex PCR; TCRdb's copy has only in-frame clones and lacks some. This sample has hundreds of clones, with approximately 78% found just once. The material sequenced was liver tissue, taken at autopsy. These receptors all stem from a female patient aged 18 to 49 with steroid-refractory graft-versus-host disease after an allogeneic stem cell transplant. The graft donor may have contributed some T cells.

The chain couples TRBV28 to TRBJ1-2; no reliable D call. The V and J ends lost 1 base and 2 bases respectively, with 8 bases between them. Germline V gives CDR1 MDHEN, CDR2 SYDVKM. There are 14 residues in the CDR3. CDR3 coding DNA: TGTGCCAGCAGTTTATTCTCAGTCAACTATGGCTACACCTTC. Translation: CASSLFSVNYGYTF.

The chain links TRBV10-2 to TRBJ2-7; D assignment may be TRBD1 or TRBD2 (5 bases each). Germline V gene lookup returns CDR1 WSHSY and CDR2 SAAADI. This CDR3 is 12 amino acids long. The V end was cut by 6 bases, the J end by 6 bases, with 12 bases between. The CDR3 DNA sequence: TGCGCCAGCAGGCCCCGGGGCGGCGAGCAGTACTTC. This encodes CASRPRGGEQYF.

The gene calls are TRBV5-1 and TRBJ2-7; 8 bases match TRBD1. Germline trimming cut 6 bases from V and 1 base from J; bases unmatched to any gene: 9. The CDR3 extends over 15 amino acids. Per the germline V gene, CDR1 is SGHRS and CDR2 is YFSETQ. This chain's CDR3 is CASTIRDRSSYEQYF. In DNA, the CDR3 is TGCGCCAGCACCATCCGGGACAGGTCTTCCTACGAGCAGTACTTC.

The CDR3 DNA sequence: TGTGCCAGCAGTTCGACCGGGACAGGGTGGACTGGGGCCAACGTCCTGACTTTC. Amino acids: CASSSTGTGWTGANVLTF. The V and J genes are TRBV28 and TRBJ2-6; 9 positions agree with TRBD1. CDR3 size: 18 residues. The J segment lost 2 bases and the V segment lost 4 bases, leaving 9 bases of the junction unmatched. CDR1 and CDR2 from the germline V gene are MDHEN and SYDVKM.

The chain combines TRBV19 with TRBJ2-1, with D perhaps TRBD1 (6 bases). The germline V gene encodes CDR1 LNHDA and CDR2 SQIVND (reference sequence). The CDR3 contains 15 residues. V was clipped by 8 bases and J by 0 bases, with 14 bases between them. CDR3 in DNA: TGTGCCAGTCAGACAGGCGGGTCCTCCTACAATGAGCAGTTCTTC. This translates into CASQTGGSSYNEQFF.

The gene calls are TRBV27 and TRBJ1-1, with unresolved D. The CDR3 has 15 amino acids. Germline CDR1 and CDR2: MNHEY and SMNVEV (reference sequence). Trimming took 3 bases from V and 1 from J, leaving 12 bases between them. In nucleotides, the CDR3 is TGTGCCAGCAGTTTCCACCCCTCTGAGAACACTGAAGCTTTCTTT. This codes for CASSFHPSENTEAFF.

The chain has TRBV27 and TRBJ1-1, with D possibly TRBD1 on 5 matching bases. Trimming left V 2 bases short and J 2 bases short, with 6 bases between. Looked up from germline, CDR1 is MNHEY and CDR2 is SMNVEV (reference sequence). This CDR3 spans 13 amino acids. The CDR3 region is CASSLGGNTEAFF. The CDR3 bases are TGTGCCAGCAGTTTAGGGGGTAACACTGAAGCTTTCTTT.

This chain uses TRBV29-1 with TRBJ2-7, with 10 bases matching TRBD2. V was pared by 1 base and J by 5 bases, with 5 bases of the junction left unmatched. CDR3 length equals 14 residues. CDR1 is SQVTM and CDR2 is ANQGSEA in the germline V gene. The CDR3 nucleotides read TGCAGCGTTGAAGGGCTAGCGGGAGTCCACGAGCAGTACTTC. Its protein is CSVEGLAGVHEQYF.

The gene calls are TRBV2 and TRBJ2-7; D gene ambiguous. V gave up 2 bases and J gave up 2 bases, with 7 bases separating them. In germline, CDR1 is SNHLY, CDR2 FYNNEI. The CDR3 contains 13 residues. This CDR3 is CASSEPGAYEQYF. In nucleotides, the CDR3 is TGTGCCAGCAGTGAACCGGGCGCCTACGAGCAGTACTTC.

The chain links TRBV4-1 to TRBJ1-3, with 10 nucleotides matching TRBD1. The CDR3 is 21 amino acids. The germline CDR1 and CDR2 sequences are MGHRA and YSYEKL. V lost 2 bases, J lost 0 bases, and 16 bases stayed unmatched. CDR3 DNA sequence: TGCGCCAGCAGCCAAAAGGGCCGGGACAGGGGCCTACGAAGCTCTGGAAACACCATATATTTT. It specifies CASSQKGRDRGLRSSGNTIYF.

V usage is TRBV7-9 and J usage is TRBJ2-3; unclear D gene. The V end was cut by 5 bases, the J end by 6 bases, with 24 bases between. The CDR3 sequence is 17 residues long. In germline, CDR1 is SEHNR, CDR2 FQNEAQ (reference sequence). CDR3 sequence: CASSRLTAGSYMDTQYF. CDR3 DNA: TGTGCCAGCAGCCGGTTGACTGCCGGCAGCTACATGGATACGCAGTATTTT.

The V gene is TRBV7-9, the J gene TRBJ2-7; D remains ambiguous. V dropped 5 bases and J dropped 5 bases, with 7 bases sitting between them. Germline CDR1 is SEHNR and CDR2 is FQNEAQ (reference sequence). The CDR3 loop spans 11 amino acids. DNA of the CDR3: TGTGCCAGCAGCCCGCTGGACGAGCAGTACTTC. Protein sequence: CASSPLDEQYF.

The rearrangement links TRBV4-1 to TRBJ2-5; no clear D gene. The CDR3 spans 12 residues. V was shortened by 0 bases and J by 6 bases, with 5 bases between the two germline ends. Germline CDR1 and CDR2: MGHRA and YSYEKL. The CDR3 here is CASSQDTKTQYF. In DNA, the CDR3 is TGCGCCAGCAGCCAAGATACGAAGACCCAGTACTTC.

V and J are TRBV27 and TRBJ2-3; 10 nucleotides align to TRBD1. The trim removed 1 base at V and 5 bases at J, leaving 3 bases unmatched. The CDR3 has 15 amino acids. Germline V gene sequence: CDR1 MNHEY, CDR2 SMNVEV (reference sequence). CDR3 sequence reads: CASSLWTGGGDTQYF. CDR3 coding DNA: TGTGCCAGCAGTTTATGGACAGGGGGGGGAGATACGCAGTATTTT.